These 19 T cell receptor beta chains came from one sample sequenced in a study of type 1 regulatory T cells. TCRdb re-analysed the reads in MiXCR, keeping a single row per CDR3 protein. Of over 90,000 distinct CDR3 sequences listed, less than 40% are singletons. The sequencing sample was made of CD4+ T cells, either the whole sample or a sorted fraction (not recorded which). The receptors come from a human donor in good health.

V gene TRBV20-1 combines with J gene TRBJ2-7; tentatively, D is TRBD2 (6 bases). Germline CDR1 reads DFQATT; CDR2 reads SNEGSKA (reference sequence). The V end was cut by 5 bases, the J end by 2 bases, with 13 bases between. The CDR3 covers 13 residues. The DNA for the CDR3 is TGCAGTGCTGGGCCTGGCGGGGCCTACGAGCAGTACTTC. Its protein is CSAGPGGAYEQYF.

The V and J genes are TRBV30 and TRBJ2-7; 7 positions agree with TRBD1. The CDR3 has 14 amino acids. With V trimmed by 2 bases and J by 5 bases, 9 bases remained unmatched. CDR1 is GTSNPN, CDR2 SVGIG, per germline (reference sequence). CDR3 residues: CAWSLKGAVDEQYF. In nucleotides, the CDR3 is TGTGCCTGGAGTCTAAAGGGGGCGGTTGACGAGCAGTACTTC.

This clonotype was seen a few times. The CDR3 DNA sequence: TGTGCCAGCAGCTTACCCGCCCGGGGGGGGATTTCCTACAATGAGCAGTTCTTC. Its translation is CASSLPARGGISYNEQFF. The chain combines TRBV7-9 with TRBJ2-1; TRBD2 agrees at 8 bases. The germline gives CDR1 SEHNR, CDR2 FQNEAQ (reference sequence). V was pared by 2 bases and J by 1 base, with 10 bases of the junction left unmatched. The CDR3 length is 18 residues.

This clonotype was observed a handful of times. The chain employs TRBV20-1 and TRBJ1-6, with 7 bases fitting TRBD1. This CDR3 spans 14 amino acids. CDR1 and CDR2 (germline): DFQATT, SNEGSKA (reference sequence). J gave up 7 bases and V 5 bases, and 8 bases lay outside the gene matches. The CDR3 reads CSAGRQGGNSPLHF. CDR3 sequence (DNA): TGCAGTGCTGGAAGACAGGGAGGCAATTCACCCCTCCACTTT.

The chain joins TRBV20-1 to TRBJ2-7; 7 nucleotides match TRBD2. V lost 5 bases and J lost 2; bases outside the gene matches: 9. Germline values: CDR1 DFQATT, CDR2 SNEGSKA (reference sequence). The CDR3 covers 14 residues. CDR3 sequence: CSAGSGTTAYEQYF. CDR3 DNA sequence: TGCAGTGCTGGCTCCGGGACTACAGCCTACGAGCAGTACTTC.

The rearrangement uses TRBV10-3 and TRBJ2-5, with 10 bases lining up with TRBD2. Per germline, CDR1 ENHRY and CDR2 SYGVKD. This CDR3 comprises 17 residues. V was pared by 4 bases and J by 3 bases, with 11 bases of the junction left unmatched. CDR3 protein: CAISGPSGSGFEETQYF. As DNA, the CDR3 is TGTGCCATCAGTGGTCCTAGCGGGAGTGGTTTTGAAGAGACCCAGTACTTC.

The chain is built from TRBV14 and TRBJ2-6; no clear D. The CDR3 has 14 residues. Trimming removed 0 bases at V and 5 bases at J, with 5 bases between. Germline V gene lookup returns CDR1 SGHDN and CDR2 FVKESK. The CDR3 here is CASSQDLRANVLTF. The CDR3 DNA reads TGTGCCAGCAGCCAAGACTTAAGGGCCAACGTCCTGACTTTC.

The chain recombines TRBV7-9 with TRBJ1-1, with 10 positions matching TRBD1. This CDR3 comprises 18 residues. V gave up 5 bases and J gave up 3 bases; unmatched junction bases: 15. Germline V lookup: CDR1 SEHNR, CDR2 FQNEAQ (reference sequence). The CDR3 here is CASSEKRQGARSDTEAFF. In DNA form, the CDR3 reads TGTGCCAGCAGCGAGAAACGACAGGGGGCGCGTTCGGACACTGAAGCTTTCTTT.

This clonotype was picked up a small number of times. This rearrangement joins TRBV19 to TRBJ2-2, with D possibly matching TRBD1 (5 bases). Germline assignment: CDR1 LNHDA and CDR2 SQIVND (reference sequence). The CDR3 runs to 15 residues. Trimming stripped 8 bases from V and 8 bases from J, with 21 bases between. The CDR3 nucleotides read TGTGCCAGTCTACCCTTTGGGGCATTTACTGGGGAGCTGTTTTTT. Its protein is CASLPFGAFTGELFF.

Concerning this clonotype itself: One end of the junction does not line up with germline, which may come from a read error. The chain joins TRBV6-5 to TRBJ2-1; 8 nucleotides match TRBD1. The CDR3 has 12 amino acids. Germline V CDR1 and CDR2: MNHEY, SVGAGI. CDR3 sequence: CASNTRTGQELF. The CDR3 coding sequence is TGTGCCAGCAATACCAGGACAGGGCAGGAGCTCTTC.

The CDR3 bases are TGTGCCAGCAGTCTAGGAACCCCCTTAGCGGGTCTCACAGATACGCAGTATTTT. Encoded protein: CASSLGTPLAGLTDTQYF. This chain uses TRBV12-3 or TRBV12-4 with TRBJ2-3; 7 nucleotides align to TRBD2. Trimming cost V 5 bases and J 2 bases; bases outside gene matches: 16. The CDR3 has 18 amino acids.

This clonotype was detected many times. The rearrangement links TRBV7-9 to TRBJ1-2, with 7 bases fitting TRBD1. V dropped 4 bases and J dropped 8; count of bases not matched to a gene: 13. The CDR3 has 15 amino acids. The germline V gene encodes CDR1 SEHNR and CDR2 FQNEAQ (reference sequence). CDR3 nucleotides: TGTGCCAGCAGCTCGGGGACAGTCCCAGGCCTCGGCTACACCTTC. Its translation is CASSSGTVPGLGYTF.

The rearrangement joins TRBV29-1 to TRBJ2-1; 10 bases match TRBD2. V trimming: 6 bases; J trimming: 10 bases; junction bases outside the gene matches: 15. There are 15 residues in the CDR3. CDR1 and CDR2 (germline): SQVTM, ANQGSEA. CDR3 sequence reads: CSVPGTSANHGEQFF. For the CDR3, the DNA is TGCAGCGTACCCGGGACTAGCGCCAATCACGGGGAGCAGTTCTTC.

The chain has TRBV4-1 and TRBJ2-1; D ambiguous. Germline V CDR1 and CDR2: MGHRA, YSYEKL. V lost 7 bases to trimming and J lost 9 bases, with 16 bases between them. The CDR3 is made up of 13 amino acids. CDR3 DNA: TGCGCCAGCAACCAGGACCCGTGGGGTGAGCAGTTCTTC. As protein: CASNQDPWGEQFF.

Relative to its sample, this clonotype is medium-sized. The chain joins TRBV5-1 to TRBJ2-1; 8 nucleotides align to TRBD2. V dropped 2 bases and J dropped 9; count of bases not matched to a gene: 16. Looked up from germline, CDR1 is SGHRS and CDR2 is YFSETQ. This CDR3 comprises 17 residues. Here the CDR3 DNA reads TGCGCCAGCAGCTTTAGACTAGCGACCTCTCTGTTGGGTGAGCAGTTCTTC. Translation: CASSFRLATSLLGEQFF.

The rearrangement joins TRBV4-1 to TRBJ1-2; no clear D gene. Trimming stripped 2 bases from V and 4 bases from J, with 14 bases between. The CDR3 totals 15 residues. Germline CDR1 MGHRA, CDR2 YSYEKL. The CDR3: CASSQTTDGVYGYTF. In DNA, the CDR3 is TGCGCCAGCAGCCAAACTACGGACGGCGTCTATGGCTACACCTTC.

V usage is TRBV5-1 and J usage is TRBJ2-1, with 7 positions matching TRBD2. Germline V lookup: CDR1 SGHRS, CDR2 YFSETQ. After removal of 5 bases from V and 2 bases from J, the junction contained 4 bases not matched to a gene. This CDR3 contains 14 residues. For the CDR3, the DNA is TGCGCCAGCAGTGGGGGGGGTGCCTACAATGAGCAGTTCTTC. Protein sequence: CASSGGGAYNEQFF.

The rearrangement joins TRBV19 to TRBJ2-1; 12 bases are a match to TRBD2. Germline-derived CDR1 and CDR2 are LNHDA and SQIVND (reference sequence). The trim removed 5 bases at V and 8 bases at J, leaving 1 base unmatched. This CDR3 comprises 13 residues. The CDR3 DNA sequence: TGTGCCAGTAGTCTAGCGGGAGGGGATGAGCAGTTCTTC. This translates into CASSLAGGDEQFF.

Only a few counts were recorded for this clonotype. The V call is TRBV5-1, the J call TRBJ2-2; D is ambiguous. CDR1 and CDR2 (germline): SGHRS, YFSETQ. CDR3 length: 14 residues. Trimming took 4 bases from V and 5 from J, leaving 12 bases between them. CDR3 sequence reads: CASSPPGRTGELFF. The DNA for the CDR3 is TGCGCCAGCAGCCCCCCTGGCCGAACCGGGGAGCTGTTTTTT.